This is a list of T cell receptor beta chains from one sample in a study of blood T cell repertoires in COVID-19. Using immunoSEQ multiplex PCR, the repertoire was profiled, and TCRdb retains in-frame clones only, with some absent. This table has roughly 200,000 clones, about 90% appearing once. What was sequenced was peripheral blood. All receptors derive from a man aged 55 to 70 with active or convalescent COVID-19. The CDR3 runs from the conserved cysteine through the conserved F or W. The order of the fields is clone size, J gene, D gene, V gene, CDR3 protein, CDR3 DNA. The D gene is left open where the match is weak. Clone size is stated in some rows and not others, as once, few, many or a class when expanded.

>.|TRBJ2-5|.|TRBV7-2
CASSDYNQETQYF
TGTGCCAGCAGCGACTACAACCAAGAGACCCAGTACTTC
>.|TRBJ1-2|TRBD1|TRBV19
CATRDRGREGYTF
TGTGCCACCCGGGACAGGGGGCGGGAAGGCTACACCTTC
>.|TRBJ2-7|.|TRBV21-1
CASSSTKIHYEQYF
TGTGCCAGCAGCTCGACAAAAATACACTACGAGCAGTACTTC
>.|TRBJ1-4|TRBD1|TRBV6-1
CASSASERQGANEKLFF
TGTGCCAGCAGTGCTAGCGAGCGACAGGGGGCTAATGAAAAACTGTTTTTT
>.|TRBJ2-1|TRBD2|TRBV5-1
CASSLAERGSNEQFF
TGCGCCAGCAGCTTGGCAGAGCGGGGTAGCAATGAGCAGTTCTTC
>.|TRBJ2-3|TRBD2|TRBV4-1
CASSQDGRGRSTDTQYF
TGCGCCAGCAGCCAAGATGGGAGGGGACGGAGCACAGATACGCAGTATTTT
>.|TRBJ1-6|.|TRBV12-5
CASGLGAAYNSPLHF
TGTGCTAGTGGTCTAGGGGCAGCTTATAATTCACCCCTCCACTTT
>.|TRBJ2-3|TRBD1|TRBV23-1
CASSHILQGNTQYF
TGCGCCAGCAGTCACATCCTACAGGGGAATACGCAGTATTTT
>once|TRBJ1-2|.|TRBV6-5
CASVQGSVYTF
TGTGCCAGCGTACAGGGTTCTGTCTACACCTTC
>.|TRBJ2-5|TRBD2|TRBV29-1
CSHGKGGTETQYF
TGCAGCCATGGAAAGGGAGGGACAGAGACCCAGTACTTC
>.|TRBJ2-7|.|TRBV5-6
CASSHRVRPLYEQYF
TGTGCCAGCAGTCACAGGGTACGACCCCTCTACGAGCAGTACTTC
>.|TRBJ2-2|.|TRBV5-1
CATRNPGGANTGELFF
TGCGCCACCAGGAACCCGGGGGGCGCGAACACCGGGGAGCTGTTTTTT
>.|TRBJ2-5|TRBD2|TRBV6-5
CASSLGGGVEETQYF
TGTGCCAGCAGTTTGGGCGGGGGGGTGGAAGAGACCCAGTACTTC
>.|TRBJ2-5|TRBD2|TRBV19
CASSIGLAGGSYQETQYF
TGTGCCAGTAGTATAGGACTAGCGGGGGGATCGTACCAAGAGACCCAGTACTTC
>once|TRBJ1-3|.|TRBV18
CASSPAPLSSGNTIYF
TGTGCCAGCTCACCAGCCCCCCTGAGCTCTGGAAACACCATATATTTT
>once|TRBJ1-6|.|TRBV18
CASSRTTGIDNSPLHF
TGTGCCAGCTCACGGACGACGGGGATTGATAATTCACCCCTCCACTTT
>.|TRBJ1-6|.|TRBV2
CASSSDNSPLHF
TGTGCCAGCAGCTCGGACAACTCACCCCTCCACTTT
>.|TRBJ2-7|TRBD2|TRBV5-1
CASKPGGAYEQYF
TGCGCCAGCAAACCGGGAGGTGCCTACGAGCAGTACTTC
>.|TRBJ1-5|.|TRBV5-1
CASSPSGHQPQHF
TGCGCCAGCAGCCCCTCGGGTCATCAGCCCCAGCATTTT
>.|TRBJ2-7|.|TRBV6-1
CASSELYGYEQYF
TGTGCCAGCAGTGAGTTGTACGGTTACGAGCAGTACTTC
>.|TRBJ2-6|.|TRBV14
CASSQLRGSGANVLTF
TGTGCCAGCAGCCAATTACGGGGCTCTGGGGCCAACGTCCTGACTTTC
>.|TRBJ1-3|.|TRBV10-2
CASTLDRNTIYF
TGCGCCAGCACCCTAGACCGAAACACCATATATTTT
>once|TRBJ2-7|.|TRBV5-1
CASSRGSEEQYF
TGCGCCAGCAGTAGGGGCTCGGAGGAGCAGTACTTC
>.|TRBJ2-7|.|TRBV11-2
CASSLALGQSYEQYF
TGTGCCAGCAGCTTAGCTCTCGGACAGTCCTACGAGCAGTACTTC
>few|TRBJ2-2|TRBD1|TRBV10-3
CAIGQGTTGELFF
TGTGCCATCGGACAGGGTACCACCGGGGAGCTGTTTTTT
>.|TRBJ2-6|TRBD1|TRBV24-1
CATSDPGQAGANVLTF
TGTGCCACCAGTGATCCCGGACAGGCTGGGGCCAACGTCCTGACTTTC
>.|TRBJ2-3|TRBD2|TRBV7-3
CASSSSGGPADTQYF
TGTGCCAGCAGCTCTAGCGGGGGGCCGGCAGATACGCAGTATTTT
>.|TRBJ2-7|.|TRBV6-2/TRBV6-3
CASSTTRGRDYEQYF
TGTGCCAGCAGCACTACACGGGGTAGAGACTACGAGCAGTACTTC